A single sample gave rise to the 19 T cell receptor beta chains below, sequenced in a study of blood T cell repertoires in COVID-19. Sequenced by immunoSEQ multiplex PCR; TCRdb stores in-frame clones only, minus some. Seen here are approximately 260,000 clones, 89% observed once, and the top ten hold around 1.9%. Source material: PBMCs or T cells enriched from blood (not recorded which). The receptors originated from a woman aged 55-69 years who had recovered from COVID-19.

The rearrangement uses TRBV28 and TRBJ1-1, with TRBD1 matching over 7 bases. The V segment lost 0 bases and the J segment 2 bases; nucleotides outside the gene matches: 3. Germline loops: CDR1 MDHEN, CDR2 SYDVKM. The CDR3 is 15 residues long. The CDR3 region is CASSLWGTANTEAFF. The DNA of the CDR3 is TGTGCCAGCAGTTTATGGGGGACAGCTAACACTGAAGCTTTCTTT.

The chain employs TRBV4-2 and TRBJ2-1; tentative D call: TRBD2 (5 bases). Germline V CDR1 and CDR2: LGHNA, YNFKEQ. The CDR3 is made up of 16 amino acids. V was pared by 2 bases and J by 0 bases, with 11 bases between. This CDR3 reads CASSQSAEYSYNEQFF. Written as DNA, the CDR3 is TGTGCCAGCAGCCAATCAGCGGAATACTCCTACAATGAGCAGTTCTTC.

J is TRBJ2-2 and V is TRBV27; a weak D match, TRBD1 (5 bases). This CDR3 has 12 residues. The V end was cut by 6 bases, the J end by 7 bases, with 9 bases between. Germline V gene data show CDR1 as MNHEY and CDR2 as SMNVEV (reference sequence). The CDR3 sequence is CASRPRGGELFF. Written as DNA, the CDR3 is TGTGCCAGCAGACCAAGGGGCGGGGAGCTGTTTTTT.

This clone was seen just once. The rearrangement joins TRBV5-1 to TRBJ2-2; maybe TRBD1 (5 bases). Germline V CDR1 and CDR2: SGHRS, YFSETQ. This CDR3 region has 14 residues. The V gene lost 0 bases and the J gene lost 5 bases, with 8 bases spanning the gap. The CDR3 DNA follows: TGCGCCAGCAGCTTGGCAGGGATTACCGGGGAGCTGTTTTTT. Its translation is CASSLAGITGELFF.

The gene calls are TRBV18 and TRBJ2-3, with unresolved D. Germline CDR1 and CDR2: KGHSH and LQKENI. The CDR3 is 13 residues long. The V end was cut by 2 bases, the J end by 5 bases, with 8 bases between. The chain's CDR3 is CASSPSSGDTQYF. Written as DNA, the CDR3 is TGTGCCAGCTCACCATCTTCCGGAGATACGCAGTATTTT.

V is TRBV25-1 and J is TRBJ1-4; D might be TRBD1 (6 bases). V lost 2 bases and J 6 bases, leaving 10 bases between the germline ends. The V gene's germline CDR1 is MGHDK and CDR2 SYGVNS. The CDR3 length is 14 residues. The CDR3 sequence: CASSEIGGDEKLFF. The CDR3 bases are TGTGCCAGCAGTGAAATAGGGGGGGATGAAAAACTGTTTTTT.

The CDR3 spells CASSHIHSPLHF. The CDR3, as DNA: TGTGCCAGCAGCCATATCCATTCACCCCTCCACTTT. The chain has TRBV3-1 (or the pseudogene TRBV3-2) and TRBJ1-6; D not resolved. CDR1 LGHDT and CDR2 YNNKEL come from the germline V gene (reference sequence). The CDR3 spans 12 residues. With 3 bases removed from V and 8 bases from J, the gap between germline ends came to 5 bases.

The gene calls are TRBV28 and TRBJ1-2; 8 bases agree with TRBD1. The CDR3 is 15 amino acids. Trimming took 5 bases from V and 4 from J; bases not matched to a gene: 9. The germline CDR1 and CDR2 sequences are MDHEN and SYDVKM. CDR3 loop: CASSHGGQGSYGYTF. The CDR3 DNA reads TGTGCCAGCAGTCACGGCGGACAGGGTAGCTATGGCTACACCTTC.

The rearrangement joins TRBV5-4 to TRBJ1-1, with TRBD1 matching 7 bases. The CDR3 consists of 17 residues. Germline lookup yields CDR1 SGHNT and CDR2 YYREEE (reference sequence). The V segment lost 0 bases and the J segment 3 bases; nucleotides outside the gene matches: 11. CDR3 nucleotide sequence: TGTGCCAGCAGCTTGGGGGGGACAGCCTATTTGGACACTGAAGCTTTCTTT. Its protein is CASSLGGTAYLDTEAFF.

J is TRBJ1-1 and V is TRBV11-2; D unclear. Germline CDR1 reads SGHAT; CDR2 reads FQNNGV. Between the trimmed V and J ends, which lost 3 bases and 5 bases, there was a span of 10 bases. The CDR3 spans 13 residues. The CDR3: CASSFPGETEAFF. CDR3 nucleotide sequence: TGTGCCAGCAGCTTTCCCGGGGAAACTGAAGCTTTCTTT.

As regards this clone: Additional DNA sequences in this sample encode the identical CDR3. The chain recombines TRBV12-3 or TRBV12-4 with TRBJ2-2; maybe TRBD2 (6 bases). The CDR3 totals 13 residues. V shed 3 bases and J shed 5 bases, with 7 bases lying between them. The CDR3 spells CASSLRGTGELFF. The CDR3 DNA follows: TGTGCCAGCAGTTTGCGGGGAACCGGGGAGCTGTTTTTT.

The chain joins TRBV28 to TRBJ2-6; D call uncertain. This CDR3 comprises 14 residues. The V gene's germline CDR1 is MDHEN and CDR2 SYDVKM. V was shortened by 3 bases and J by 0 bases, with 3 bases between the two germline ends. Written as DNA, the CDR3 is TGTGCCAGCAGTTTCTCCTCTGGGGCCAACGTCCTGACTTTC. Amino acids: CASSFSSGANVLTF.

The V and J genes are TRBV6-4 and TRBJ2-6; tentative D call: TRBD1 (6 bases). Germline values: CDR1 MRHNA, CDR2 SNTAGT. The CDR3 loop spans 15 amino acids. V dropped 4 bases and J dropped 4 bases, with 11 bases sitting between them. The chain's CDR3 is CASSAQGSGANVLTF. For the CDR3, the DNA is TGTGCCAGCAGTGCACAGGGTTCAGGGGCCAACGTCCTGACTTTC.

CDR3 nucleotide sequence: TGTGCCAGCAGCTCCCGGGGGGGGGAGACCCAGTACTTC. Its translation is CASSSRGGETQYF. This chain joins TRBV5-4 and TRBJ2-5, with 8 bases aligning to TRBD2. There are 13 residues in the CDR3. V shed 3 bases, J shed 5 bases, and the junction held 3 bases outside the gene matches. Germline V gene data show CDR1 as SGHNT and CDR2 as YYREEE (reference sequence).

This chain connects TRBV28 to TRBJ1-1; 9 positions match TRBD1. Germline V CDR1 and CDR2: MDHEN, SYDVKM. The CDR3 extends over 14 amino acids. V dropped 7 bases and J dropped 2; count of bases not matched to a gene: 5. CDR3 coding DNA: TGTGCCAGCAACCGGGACAGGGTTAACACTGAAGCTTTCTTT. Residues: CASNRDRVNTEAFF.

This clone has just one count. The chain links TRBV5-1 to TRBJ1-1; D uncertain. Germline CDR1 is SGHRS and CDR2 is YFSETQ. This CDR3 comprises 15 residues. Trimming pared 1 base from V and 4 bases from J, leaving 14 bases between. DNA for the CDR3: TGCGCCAGCAGCTTGATGTCGGTGGGCAGCACTGAAGCTTTCTTT. Protein: CASSLMSVGSTEAFF. The full variable domain, completed using reference TRBV5-1 and TRBJ1-1, is KAGVTQTPRYLIKTRGQQVTLSCSPISGHRSVSWYQQTPGQGLQFLFEYFSETQRNKGNFPGRFSGRQFSNSRSEMNVSTLELGDSALYLCASSLMSVGSTEAFFGQGTRLTVV.

This chain uses TRBV19 with TRBJ1-2; 9 bases line up with TRBD1. Germline lookup yields CDR1 LNHDA and CDR2 SQIVND (reference sequence). V dropped 9 bases and J dropped 4; count of bases not matched to a gene: 15. This CDR3 region has 16 residues. CDR3 sequence (DNA): TGTGCCAGCAGAACCTCCGGGACAGGGTTGCGCTATGGCTACACCTTC. It translates to CASRTSGTGLRYGYTF.

Of note for this clone: One end of the junction varies from germline; a read error may be responsible. The rearrangement uses TRBV6-5 and TRBJ2-7, with TRBD2 identical over 11 bases. This CDR3 is built from 14 residues. In germline, CDR1 is MNHEY, CDR2 SVGAGI. CDR3 sequence: CASRSGTSGYEQYF. In DNA, the CDR3 is TGTGCCAGCAGGTCCGGGACTAGCGGCTACGAACAGTACTTC.

The chain couples TRBV5-5 to TRBJ1-1, with 8 bases matching TRBD1. J lost 3 bases, V lost 0 bases, and 7 bases had no gene match. The CDR3 is 16 amino acids. Germline CDR1 and CDR2: SGHKS and YYEKEE (reference sequence). The CDR3 reads CASSLAAGQEYTEAFF. CDR3 DNA sequence: TGTGCCAGCAGCTTGGCCGCGGGACAGGAATACACTGAAGCTTTCTTT.